The 13 T cell receptor beta chains reported below all come from one sample, sequenced in a study of shared clonotypes between healthy human individuals. TCRdb keeps only in-frame clones here, not all; method: immunoSEQ multiplex PCR. This sample has more than 2,000,000 clones, with roughly nine tenths found just once. Specimen: naive CD4+ T cells sorted from blood. Stated subset: CD45RA+ positively selected. The origin of the receptors is a man aged 18 to 30 in good health.

In this sample, this clone turned up a few times. The sample holds other DNA sequences that translate to the same CDR3. The chain carries TRBV5-1 and TRBJ2-7; D could derive from TRBD1 or TRBD2 (6 bases each). The CDR3 contains 13 residues. The V end lost 4 bases, the J end lost 7 bases, and 15 bases lay between the germline ends. In germline, CDR1 is SGHRS, CDR2 YFSETQ. The CDR3 bases are TGCGCCAGCAGCCTGCAGGGGAGCGGGGAGCAGTACTTC. Its translation is CASSLQGSGEQYF.

The chain carries TRBV7-2 and TRBJ1-2; TRBD1 matches 10 bases. This CDR3 has 17 residues. J lost 1 base, V lost 5 bases, and 10 bases had no gene match. The germline V gene has CDR1 SGHTA and CDR2 FQGNSA. The CDR3 region is CASSPRTGGSLNYGYTF. CDR3 DNA: TGTGCCAGCAGCCCCAGGACAGGGGGAAGTCTTAACTATGGCTACACCTTC.

The chain combines TRBV4-3 with TRBJ2-2; D remains unclear. The CDR3 extends over 15 amino acids. Per the germline V gene, CDR1 is LGHNA and CDR2 is YSLEER. Trimming pared 3 bases from V and 7 bases from J, leaving 15 bases between. This CDR3 is CASSQVSRGSGELFF. The CDR3 DNA follows: TGCGCCAGCAGCCAGGTTTCGAGAGGAAGCGGGGAGCTGTTTTTT.

This clone was counted only a few times. The V gene is TRBV4-2, the J gene TRBJ1-1; no definite D call. Germline V gene lookup returns CDR1 LGHNA and CDR2 YNFKEQ. The CDR3 consists of 14 residues. The V and J ends lost 1 base and 8 bases respectively, with 14 bases between them. The CDR3 here is CASSQAELRAEAFF. In DNA, the CDR3 is TGTGCCAGCAGCCAAGCGGAACTGAGGGCAGAAGCTTTCTTT.

The chain is built from TRBV19 and TRBJ2-1, with TRBD2 identical over 10 bases. CDR1 and CDR2 (germline): LNHDA, SQIVND (reference sequence). The CDR3 is 17 residues long. Losses at the gene ends were 3 bases for V and 4 bases for J; bases not matched to a gene: 9. CDR3 nucleotides: TGTGCCAGTAGTATTGCTCTAGCGGGGGTCCCTTACAATGAGCAGTTCTTC. Protein product: CASSIALAGVPYNEQFF.

This sequence joins TRBV4-1 and TRBJ1-1; D is perhaps TRBD1 (5 bases). CDR1 is MGHRA and CDR2 is YSYEKL in the germline V gene. V lost 3 bases, J lost 1 base, and 12 bases lay in between. This CDR3 is 15 amino acids long. The CDR3 here is CASSQEDIRNTEAFF. CDR3 in DNA: TGCGCCAGCAGCCAGGAGGACATTCGGAACACTGAAGCTTTCTTT.

The chain couples TRBV9 to TRBJ2-3; possibly TRBD1 or TRBD2 for D (6 bases each). This CDR3 contains 14 residues. The germline V and J ends were trimmed by 3 bases and 5 bases, with 13 bases remaining between them. CDR1 is SGDLS, CDR2 YYNGEE, per germline. CDR3 DNA: TGTGCCAGCAGCGAGGGGGGAGGAAAAGATACGCAGTATTTT. Amino acids: CASSEGGGKDTQYF.

The chain has TRBV4-3 and TRBJ2-5; D is unclear. With 1 base removed from V and 4 bases from J, the gap between germline ends came to 16 bases. The germline V gene encodes CDR1 LGHNA and CDR2 YSLEER. There are 16 residues in the CDR3. In nucleotides, the CDR3 is TGCGCCAGCAGCCAAGTTTACCGGGCGGCAGGAGAGACCCAGTACTTC. Its translation: CASSQVYRAAGETQYF.

V usage is TRBV6-1 and J usage is TRBJ1-3; 7 positions match TRBD1. The trim removed 6 bases at V and 0 bases at J, leaving 5 bases unmatched. This CDR3 comprises 15 residues. The germline CDR1 and CDR2 sequences are MNHNS and SASEGT. The DNA for the CDR3 is TGTGCCAGCAGCTTGACAGGGTACTCTGGAAACACCATATATTTT. It yields the protein CASSLTGYSGNTIYF.

The chain carries TRBV28 and TRBJ1-5, with D tentatively TRBD1 (6 bases). Per germline, CDR1 MDHEN and CDR2 SYDVKM. V dropped 4 bases and J dropped 1 base, with 14 bases sitting between them. The CDR3 consists of 16 residues. The CDR3 is CASSSSGQLSNQPQHF. DNA of the CDR3: TGTGCCAGCAGTTCCTCCGGACAGTTAAGCAATCAGCCCCAGCATTTT.

This chain connects TRBV7-9 to TRBJ1-1; D is uncertain. The CDR3 loop spans 14 amino acids. The germline V gene encodes CDR1 SEHNR and CDR2 FQNEAQ (reference sequence). Trimming pared 6 bases from V and 0 bases from J, leaving 11 bases between. The CDR3 is CASRPVLMNTEAFF. The CDR3 DNA reads as TGTGCCAGCAGGCCCGTACTCATGAACACTGAAGCTTTCTTT. Full variable domain (rest looked up from reference TRBV7-9 and TRBJ1-1): DTGVSQNPRHKITKRGQNVTFRCDPISEHNRLYWYRQTLGQGPEFLTYFQNEAQLEKSRLLSDRFSAERPKGSFSTLEIQRTEQGDSAMYLCASRPVLMNTEAFFGQGTRLTVV.

The chain uses TRBV18 and TRBJ2-1; 13 positions match TRBD2. This CDR3 is 20 amino acids long. V lost 6 bases and J lost 4; bases outside the gene matches: 18. CDR1 is KGHSH and CDR2 is LQKENI in the germline V gene. The CDR3 DNA sequence: TGTGCCAGCTCGCCCACCCCACTAGCGGGAGGGAGGATCGGTTACAATGAGCAGTTCTTC. Protein sequence: CASSPTPLAGGRIGYNEQFF.

The chain joins TRBV9 to TRBJ1-5; no clear D gene. V was pared by 4 bases and J by 3 bases, with 14 bases between. The germline V gene has CDR1 SGDLS and CDR2 YYNGEE. CDR3 length equals 15 residues. CDR3 region: CASSPRALYNQPQHF. The CDR3 nucleotides are TGTGCCAGCAGCCCACGAGCCCTTTACAATCAGCCCCAGCATTTT.